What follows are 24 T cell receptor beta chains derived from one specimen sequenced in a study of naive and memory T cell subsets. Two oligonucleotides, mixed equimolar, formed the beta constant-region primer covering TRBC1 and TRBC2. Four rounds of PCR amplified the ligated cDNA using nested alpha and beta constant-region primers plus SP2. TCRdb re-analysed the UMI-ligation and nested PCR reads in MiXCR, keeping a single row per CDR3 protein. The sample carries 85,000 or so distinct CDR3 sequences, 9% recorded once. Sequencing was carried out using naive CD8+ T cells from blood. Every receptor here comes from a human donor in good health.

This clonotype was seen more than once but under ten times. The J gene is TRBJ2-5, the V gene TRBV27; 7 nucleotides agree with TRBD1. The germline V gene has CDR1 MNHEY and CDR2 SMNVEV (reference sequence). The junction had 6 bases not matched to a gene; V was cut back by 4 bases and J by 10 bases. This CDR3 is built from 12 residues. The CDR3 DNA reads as TGTGCCAGCAGTTCCGACAGGGTGATCCAGTACTTC. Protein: CASSSDRVIQYF.

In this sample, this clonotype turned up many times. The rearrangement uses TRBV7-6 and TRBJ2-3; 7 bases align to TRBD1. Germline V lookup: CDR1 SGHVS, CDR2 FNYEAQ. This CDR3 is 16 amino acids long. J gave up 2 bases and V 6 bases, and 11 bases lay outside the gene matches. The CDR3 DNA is TGTGCCAGCAGACCAGTCAGTACAGGGGCCACAGATACGCAGTATTTT. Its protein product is CASRPVSTGATDTQYF.

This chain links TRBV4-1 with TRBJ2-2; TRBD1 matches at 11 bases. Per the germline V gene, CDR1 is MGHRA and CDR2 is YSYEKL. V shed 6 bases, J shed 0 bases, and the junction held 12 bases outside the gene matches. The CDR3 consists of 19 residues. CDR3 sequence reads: CASSIGQGAWFANTGELFF. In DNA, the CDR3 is TGCGCCAGCAGTATCGGACAGGGGGCCTGGTTCGCGAACACCGGGGAGCTGTTTTTT.

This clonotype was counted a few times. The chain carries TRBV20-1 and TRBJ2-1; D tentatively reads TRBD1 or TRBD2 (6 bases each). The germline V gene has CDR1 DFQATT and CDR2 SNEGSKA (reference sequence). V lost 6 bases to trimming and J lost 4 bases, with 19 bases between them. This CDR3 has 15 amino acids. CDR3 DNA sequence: TGCAGTGCCCCGGGGGCGGACCTCAATTACAATGAGCAGTTCTTC. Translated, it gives CSAPGADLNYNEQFF.

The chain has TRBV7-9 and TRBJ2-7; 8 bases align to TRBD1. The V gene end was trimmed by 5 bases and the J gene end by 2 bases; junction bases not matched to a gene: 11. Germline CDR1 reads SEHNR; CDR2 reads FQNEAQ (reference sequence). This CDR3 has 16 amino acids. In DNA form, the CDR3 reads TGTGCCAGCAGCGTAAGATCCGGGACAGGTGCCTACGAGCAGTACTTC. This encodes CASSVRSGTGAYEQYF.

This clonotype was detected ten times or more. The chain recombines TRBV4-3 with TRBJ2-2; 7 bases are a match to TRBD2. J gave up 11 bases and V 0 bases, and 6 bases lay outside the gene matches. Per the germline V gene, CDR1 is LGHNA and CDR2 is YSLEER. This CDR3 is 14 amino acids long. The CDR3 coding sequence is TGCGCCAGCAGCCAAGATGCGGGGGAGGTTGAGCTGTTTTTT. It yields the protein CASSQDAGEVELFF.

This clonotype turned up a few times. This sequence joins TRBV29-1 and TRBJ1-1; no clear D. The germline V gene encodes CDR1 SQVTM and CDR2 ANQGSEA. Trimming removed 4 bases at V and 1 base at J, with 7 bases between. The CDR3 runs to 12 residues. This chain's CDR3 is CSVGGGNTEAFF. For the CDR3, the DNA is TGCAGCGTTGGTGGCGGGAACACTGAAGCTTTCTTT.

The CDR3: CASSLSVGGNYGYTF. The DNA for the CDR3 is TGTGCCAGCAGTTTATCAGTAGGGGGGAACTATGGCTACACCTTC. The chain recombines TRBV27 with TRBJ1-2; D is possibly TRBD1 (6 bases). This CDR3 is 15 amino acids long. Germline CDR1 reads MNHEY; CDR2 reads SMNVEV (reference sequence). Trimming shortened V by 0 bases and J by 2 bases, and 10 bases separated the two germline ends.

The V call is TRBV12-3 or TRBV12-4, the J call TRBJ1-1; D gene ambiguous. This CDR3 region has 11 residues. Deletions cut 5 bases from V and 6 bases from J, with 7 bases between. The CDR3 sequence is CASSIGPEAFF. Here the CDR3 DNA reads TGTGCCAGCAGTATAGGACCTGAAGCTTTCTTT.

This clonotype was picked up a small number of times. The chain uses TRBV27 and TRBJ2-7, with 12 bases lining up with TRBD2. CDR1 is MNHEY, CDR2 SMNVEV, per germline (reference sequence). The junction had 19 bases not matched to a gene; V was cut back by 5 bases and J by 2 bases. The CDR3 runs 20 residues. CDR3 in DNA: TGTGCCAGCAGTCACCCGGGACAGATCGGACTAGCGGGACCCCCCTACGAGCAGTACTTC. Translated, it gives CASSHPGQIGLAGPPYEQYF.

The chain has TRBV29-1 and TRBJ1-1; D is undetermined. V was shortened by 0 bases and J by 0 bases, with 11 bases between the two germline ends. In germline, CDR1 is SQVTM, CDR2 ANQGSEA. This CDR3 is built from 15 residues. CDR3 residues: CSVEDRREMNTEAFF. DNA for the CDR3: TGCAGCGTTGAAGATCGGCGGGAGATGAACACTGAAGCTTTCTTT. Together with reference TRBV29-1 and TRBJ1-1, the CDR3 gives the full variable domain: SAVISQKPSRDICQRGTSLTIQCQVDSQVTMMFWYRQQPGQSLTLIATANQGSEATYESGFVIDKFPISRPNLTFSTLTVSNMSPEDSSIYLCSVEDRREMNTEAFFGQGTRLTVV.

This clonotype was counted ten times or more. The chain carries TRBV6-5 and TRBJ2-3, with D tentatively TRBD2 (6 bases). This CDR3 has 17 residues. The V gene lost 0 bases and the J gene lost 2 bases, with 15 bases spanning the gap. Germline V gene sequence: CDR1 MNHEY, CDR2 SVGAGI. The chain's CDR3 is CASSYSNGGGTTDTQYF. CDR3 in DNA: TGTGCCAGCAGTTACTCGAATGGGGGAGGCACCACAGATACGCAGTATTTT.

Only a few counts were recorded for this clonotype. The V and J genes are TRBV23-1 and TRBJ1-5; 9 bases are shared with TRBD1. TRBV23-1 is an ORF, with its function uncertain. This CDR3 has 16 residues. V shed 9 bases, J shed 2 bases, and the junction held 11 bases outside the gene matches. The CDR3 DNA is TGCGCCAGGTCGAGGACAGGGGAGGTTGGCAATCAGCCCCAGCATTTT. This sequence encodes CARSRTGEVGNQPQHF.

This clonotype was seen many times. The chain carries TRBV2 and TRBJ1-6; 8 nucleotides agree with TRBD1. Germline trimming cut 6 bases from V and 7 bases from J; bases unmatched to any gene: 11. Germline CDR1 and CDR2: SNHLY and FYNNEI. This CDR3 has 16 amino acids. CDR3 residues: CASRGTGSPRNSPLHF. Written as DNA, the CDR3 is TGTGCCAGCAGGGGGACAGGCAGTCCTCGGAATTCACCCCTCCACTTT.

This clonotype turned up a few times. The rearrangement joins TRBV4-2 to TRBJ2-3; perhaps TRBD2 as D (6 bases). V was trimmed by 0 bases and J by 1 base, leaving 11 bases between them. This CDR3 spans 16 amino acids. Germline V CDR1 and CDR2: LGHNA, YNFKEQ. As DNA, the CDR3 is TGTGCCAGCAGCCAAGATTGGGCTAGCGGCACAGATACGCAGTATTTT. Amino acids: CASSQDWASGTDTQYF.

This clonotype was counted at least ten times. CDR3 region: CASSYSSRQHGYTF. The CDR3 coding sequence is TGTGCCAGCAGTTACTCGAGCCGTCAGCATGGCTACACCTTC. The V and J genes are TRBV6-5 and TRBJ1-2; D is ambiguous. The CDR3 loop spans 14 amino acids. Germline V lookup: CDR1 MNHEY, CDR2 SVGAGI. The V end lost 0 bases, the J end lost 6 bases, and 11 bases lay between the germline ends.

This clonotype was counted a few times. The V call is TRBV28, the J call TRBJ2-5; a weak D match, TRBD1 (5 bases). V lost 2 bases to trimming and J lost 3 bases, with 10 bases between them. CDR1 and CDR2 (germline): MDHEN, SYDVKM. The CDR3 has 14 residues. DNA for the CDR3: TGTGCCAGCAGTTTACCGGCCAGGGAAGAGACCCAGTACTTC. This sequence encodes CASSLPAREETQYF. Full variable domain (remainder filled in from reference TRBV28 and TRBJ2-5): DVKVTQSSRYLVKRTGEKVFLECVQDMDHENMFWYRQDPGLGLRLIYFSYDVKMKEKGDIPEGYSVSREKKERFSLILESASTNQTSMYLCASSLPAREETQYFGPGTRLLVL.

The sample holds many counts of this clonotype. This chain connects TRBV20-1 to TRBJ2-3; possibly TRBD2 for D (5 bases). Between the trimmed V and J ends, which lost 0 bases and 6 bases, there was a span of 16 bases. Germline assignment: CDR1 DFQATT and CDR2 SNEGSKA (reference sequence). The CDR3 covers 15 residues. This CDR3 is CSARDTFEGSDTQYF. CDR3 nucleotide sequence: TGCAGTGCTAGAGATACCTTTGAGGGATCGGATACGCAGTATTTT.

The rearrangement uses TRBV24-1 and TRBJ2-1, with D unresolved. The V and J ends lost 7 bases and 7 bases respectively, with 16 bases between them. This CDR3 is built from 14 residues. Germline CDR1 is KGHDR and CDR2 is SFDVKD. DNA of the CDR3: TGTGCCACCAGCGCTGGGGTATCCTTGAATGAGCAGTTCTTC. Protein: CATSAGVSLNEQFF.

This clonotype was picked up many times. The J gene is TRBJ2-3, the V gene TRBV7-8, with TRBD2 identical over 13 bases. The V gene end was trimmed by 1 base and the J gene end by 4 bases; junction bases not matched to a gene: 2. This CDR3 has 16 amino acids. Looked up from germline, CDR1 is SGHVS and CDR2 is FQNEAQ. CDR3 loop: CASSLELAGGADTQYF. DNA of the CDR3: TGTGCCAGCAGCTTAGAACTAGCGGGAGGGGCAGATACGCAGTATTTT.

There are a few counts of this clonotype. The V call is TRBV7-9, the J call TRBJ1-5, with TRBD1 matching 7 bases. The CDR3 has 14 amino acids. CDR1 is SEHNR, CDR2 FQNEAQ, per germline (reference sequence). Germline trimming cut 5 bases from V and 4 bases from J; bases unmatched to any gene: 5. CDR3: CASSQAGGNQPQHF. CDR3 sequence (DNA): TGTGCCAGCAGCCAGGCAGGGGGGAATCAGCCCCAGCATTTT.

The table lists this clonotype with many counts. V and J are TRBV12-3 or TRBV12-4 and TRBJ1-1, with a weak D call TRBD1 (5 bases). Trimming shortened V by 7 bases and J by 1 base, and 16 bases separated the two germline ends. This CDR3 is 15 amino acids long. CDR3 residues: CASTHPGRANTEAFF. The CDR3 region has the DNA TGTGCCAGCACCCACCCCGGCAGGGCGAACACTGAAGCTTTCTTT.

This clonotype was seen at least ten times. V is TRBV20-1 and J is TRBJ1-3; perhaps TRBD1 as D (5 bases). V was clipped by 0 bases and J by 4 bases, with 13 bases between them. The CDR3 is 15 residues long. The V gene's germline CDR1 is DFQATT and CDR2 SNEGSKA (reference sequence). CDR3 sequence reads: CSARDGGSRGNTIYF. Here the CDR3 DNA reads TGCAGTGCTAGAGATGGGGGTTCGCGCGGAAACACCATATATTTT.

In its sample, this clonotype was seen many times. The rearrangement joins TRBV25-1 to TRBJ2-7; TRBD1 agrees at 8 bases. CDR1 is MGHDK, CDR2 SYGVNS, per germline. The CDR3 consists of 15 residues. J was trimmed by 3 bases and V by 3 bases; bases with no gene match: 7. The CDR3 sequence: CASSEPGTGIYEQYF. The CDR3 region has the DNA TGTGCCAGCAGTGAGCCCGGGACAGGTATCTACGAGCAGTACTTC.